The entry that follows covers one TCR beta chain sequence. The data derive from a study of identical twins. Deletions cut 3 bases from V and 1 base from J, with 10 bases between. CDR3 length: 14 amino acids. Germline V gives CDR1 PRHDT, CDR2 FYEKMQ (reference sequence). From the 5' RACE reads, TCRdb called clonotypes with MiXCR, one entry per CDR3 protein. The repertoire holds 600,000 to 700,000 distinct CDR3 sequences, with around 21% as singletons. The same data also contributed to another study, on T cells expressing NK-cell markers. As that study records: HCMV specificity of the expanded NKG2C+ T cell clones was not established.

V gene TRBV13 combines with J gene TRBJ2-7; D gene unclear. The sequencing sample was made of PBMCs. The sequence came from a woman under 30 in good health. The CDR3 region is CASSFYDLSYEQYF. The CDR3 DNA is TGTGCCAGCAGCTTTTATGACTTATCCTACGAGCAGTACTTC.